This T cell receptor (beta chain) stems from a study of blood T cell repertoires in COVID-19 (dated by TCRdb to 2018 to 2020). Turning to the overall study: Samples covering the acute and convalescent phases of COVID-19 were provided by collaborators in the United States, Italy and Spain. The prospective study material was composed of cDNA or gDNA derived from T cells, B-cell-depleted T cells, or PBMCs. Deeply sampled blood TCRbeta repertoires from subjects exposed to, actively infected with, or recovered from COVID-19 were included in the dataset. The repertoires were made available in a free public database intended to serve as a resource for research on the immune response to SARS-CoV-2. The samples were drawn from the first 160 participants of the ongoing ImmuneRACE study and from 1,254 subjects provided by 6 global collaborators. Sample metadata almost always included a de-identified subject ID, COVID-19 status, age in years and sex. HLA class I and class II types, where available, came from metadata supplied by the sample provider rather than from assay-based typing. On the study overall, not on this receptor specifically: Clinical and demographic metadata were provided uncurated, with the amount varying by source and participant.

To note about this clone: Its binding antigen is unknown. No base quality values were provided; no much bigger clone lies one nucleotide off.

V sheds 4 bases and J sheds 0 bases, leaving 13 bases between their ends. The CDR3 spans 15 residues, from the cysteine through the phenylalanine. The entry retains the CDR3 DNA only, 45 bases that are in frame from base 1. In the germline V gene, CDR1 corresponds to SQVTM and CDR2 to ANQGSEA. TCRbeta CDR3 regions were amplified from genomic DNA by means of the immunoSEQ Assay, a bias-controlled multiplex PCR. On the study's bioinformatics: Nucleated cell counts per sample were estimated from amplification of reference gene primers within the assay. To quantify the absolute abundance of each unique TCRbeta CDR3 rearrangement, sequence reads were collapsed and filtered. For each sample, productive Simpson clonality was calculated by taking the square root of Simpson's diversity index across productive rearrangements. The immuneACCESS repertoire file appears here via TCRdb, limited to in-frame rearrangements. These files lack a portion of the clones; in checked studies, under half of the deficit traces to unresolved V genes, and the cause of the others is not known. The DNA was the basis for D and trimming; V, J and clone size are from that table. This sample is represented by 150,000 to 160,000 clones; approximately 90% of them were singletons. Of the sample, more than 14% is held by the ten largest clones.

The collaborating institutions used their own protocols to collect whole blood in K2EDTA tubes. For TCRbeta analysis, collaborator samples were shipped as frozen whole blood, as isolated PBMCs, or as DNA extracted from either sample type. This receptor was identified in a woman in her forties with acute or convalescent COVID-19. Recombination linked TRBV29-1 to TRBJ2-1; the D segment could be TRBD2, given 7 matching bases. Sample: peripheral blood. The DNA reads TGCAGCGTTGCGATGGGAGGGGGCTCCTACAATGAGCAGTTCTTC. The resulting protein is CSVAMGGGSYNEQFF.